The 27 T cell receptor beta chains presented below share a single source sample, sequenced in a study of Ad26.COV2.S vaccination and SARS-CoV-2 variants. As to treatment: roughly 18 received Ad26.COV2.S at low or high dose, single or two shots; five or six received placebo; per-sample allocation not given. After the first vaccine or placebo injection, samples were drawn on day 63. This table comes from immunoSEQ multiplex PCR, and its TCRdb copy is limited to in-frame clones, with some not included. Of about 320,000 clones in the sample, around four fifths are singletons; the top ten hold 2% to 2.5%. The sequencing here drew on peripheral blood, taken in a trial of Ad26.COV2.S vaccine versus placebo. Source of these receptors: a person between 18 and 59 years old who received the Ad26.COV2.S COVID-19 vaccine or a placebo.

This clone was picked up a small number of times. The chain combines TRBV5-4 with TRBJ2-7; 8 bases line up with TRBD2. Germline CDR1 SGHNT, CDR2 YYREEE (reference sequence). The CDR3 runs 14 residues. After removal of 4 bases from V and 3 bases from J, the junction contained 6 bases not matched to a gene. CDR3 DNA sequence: TGTGCCAGCAGCCGTAGCGGGGCCCTCTACGAGCAGTACTTC. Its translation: CASSRSGALYEQYF. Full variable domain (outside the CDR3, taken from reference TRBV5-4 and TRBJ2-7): ETGVTQSPTHLIKTRGQQVTLRCSSQSGHNTVSWYQQALGQGPQFIFQYYREEENGRGNFPPRFSGLQFPNYSSELNVNALELDDSALYLCASSRSGALYEQYFGPGTRLTVT.

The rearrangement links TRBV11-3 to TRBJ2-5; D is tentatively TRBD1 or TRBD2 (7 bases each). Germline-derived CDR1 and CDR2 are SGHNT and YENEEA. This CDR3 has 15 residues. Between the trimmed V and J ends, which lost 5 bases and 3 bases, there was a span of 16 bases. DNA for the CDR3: TGTGCCAGCAGCCAGGGGGGGGGATCCGAAGAGACCCAGTACTTC. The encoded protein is CASSQGGGSEETQYF. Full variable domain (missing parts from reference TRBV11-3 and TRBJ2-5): EAGVVQSPRYKIIEKKQPVAFWCNPISGHNTLYWYLQNLGQGPELLIRYENEEAVDDSQLPKDRFSAERLKGVDSTLKIQPAELGDSAVYLCASSQGGGSEETQYFGPGTRLLVL.

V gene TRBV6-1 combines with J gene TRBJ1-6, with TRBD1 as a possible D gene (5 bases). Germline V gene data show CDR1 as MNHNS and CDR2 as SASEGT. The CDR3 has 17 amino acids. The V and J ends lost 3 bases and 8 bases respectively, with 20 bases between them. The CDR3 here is CASSDEDGRGRDSPLHF. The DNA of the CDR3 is TGTGCCAGCAGTGACGAGGACGGCCGGGGGAGGGATTCACCCCTCCACTTT.

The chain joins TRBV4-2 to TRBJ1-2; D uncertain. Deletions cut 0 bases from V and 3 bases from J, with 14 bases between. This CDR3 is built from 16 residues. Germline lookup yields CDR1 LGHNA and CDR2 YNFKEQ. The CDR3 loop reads CASSQDSRPEDYGYTF. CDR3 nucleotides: TGTGCCAGCAGCCAAGATAGCAGGCCAGAGGACTATGGCTACACCTTC.

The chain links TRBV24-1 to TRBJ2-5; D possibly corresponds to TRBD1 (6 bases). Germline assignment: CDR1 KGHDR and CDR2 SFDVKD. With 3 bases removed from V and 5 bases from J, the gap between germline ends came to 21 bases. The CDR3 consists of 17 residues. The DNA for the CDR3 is TGTGCCACCAGTGATCCTCCTTGGCCGGGACAATTGGAGACCCAGTACTTC. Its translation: CATSDPPWPGQLETQYF.

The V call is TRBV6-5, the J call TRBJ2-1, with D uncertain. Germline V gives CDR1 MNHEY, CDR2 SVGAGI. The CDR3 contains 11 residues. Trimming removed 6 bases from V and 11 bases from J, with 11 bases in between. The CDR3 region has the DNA TGTGCCAGCAGGCATAAGTTCCAGCAGTTCTTC. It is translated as CASRHKFQQFF.

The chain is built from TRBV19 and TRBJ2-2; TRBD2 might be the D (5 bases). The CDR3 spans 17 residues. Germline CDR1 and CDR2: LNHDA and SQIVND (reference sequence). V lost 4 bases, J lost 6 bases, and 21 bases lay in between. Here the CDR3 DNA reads TGTGCCAGTAGTAACACCCCAGTTTCGGGGAGTCCCGGGGAGCTGTTTTTT. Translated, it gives CASSNTPVSGSPGELFF.

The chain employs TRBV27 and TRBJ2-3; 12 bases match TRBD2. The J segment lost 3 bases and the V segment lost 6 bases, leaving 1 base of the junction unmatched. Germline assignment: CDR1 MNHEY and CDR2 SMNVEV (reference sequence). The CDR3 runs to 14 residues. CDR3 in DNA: TGTGCCAGCAGGCTAGCGGGGGGGACAGATACGCAGTATTTT. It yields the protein CASRLAGGTDTQYF.

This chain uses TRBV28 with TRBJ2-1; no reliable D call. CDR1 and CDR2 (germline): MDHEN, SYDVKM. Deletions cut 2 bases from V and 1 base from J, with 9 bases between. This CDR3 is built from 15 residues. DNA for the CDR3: TGTGCCAGCAGTTTAACGGCAGAGTCCTACAATGAGCAGTTCTTC. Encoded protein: CASSLTAESYNEQFF. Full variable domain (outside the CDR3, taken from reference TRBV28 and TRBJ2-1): DVKVTQSSRYLVKRTGEKVFLECVQDMDHENMFWYRQDPGLGLRLIYFSYDVKMKEKGDIPEGYSVSREKKERFSLILESASTNQTSMYLCASSLTAESYNEQFFGPGTRLTVL.

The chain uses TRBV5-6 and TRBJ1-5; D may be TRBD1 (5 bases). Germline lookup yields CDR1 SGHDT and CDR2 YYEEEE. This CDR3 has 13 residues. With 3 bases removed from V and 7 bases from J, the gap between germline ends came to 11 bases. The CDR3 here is CASSSYGGQPQHF. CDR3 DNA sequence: TGTGCCAGCAGCTCATATGGGGGACAGCCCCAGCATTTT. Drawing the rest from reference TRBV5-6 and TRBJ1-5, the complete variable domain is DAGVTQSPTHLIKTRGQQVTLRCSPKSGHDTVSWYQQALGQGPQFIFQYYEEEERQRGNFPDRFSGHQFPNYSSELNVNALLLGDSALYLCASSSYGGQPQHFGDGTRLSIL.

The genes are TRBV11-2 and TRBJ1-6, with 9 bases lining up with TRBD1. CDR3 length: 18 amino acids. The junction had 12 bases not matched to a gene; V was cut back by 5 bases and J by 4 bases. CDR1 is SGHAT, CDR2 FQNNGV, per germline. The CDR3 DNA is TGTGCCAGCAGCCCAAGCGGCCGACAGGGGGTGTATAATTCACCCCTCCACTTT. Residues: CASSPSGRQGVYNSPLHF.

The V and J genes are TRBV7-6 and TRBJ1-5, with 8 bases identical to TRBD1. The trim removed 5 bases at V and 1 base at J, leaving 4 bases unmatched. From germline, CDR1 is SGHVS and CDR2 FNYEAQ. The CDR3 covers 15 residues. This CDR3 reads CASSLQGESNQPQHF. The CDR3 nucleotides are TGTGCCAGCAGCCTACAGGGGGAAAGCAATCAGCCCCAGCATTTT. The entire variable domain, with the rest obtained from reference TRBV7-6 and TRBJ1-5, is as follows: GAGVSQSPRYKVTKRGQDVALRCDPISGHVSLYWYRQALGQGPEFLTYFNYEAQQDKSGLPNDRFSAERPEGSISTLTIQRTEQRDSAMYRCASSLQGESNQPQHFGDGTRLSIL.

Written as DNA, the CDR3 is TGTGCCAGCAGCTTAGTCAGCGCGAACACCGGGGAGCTGTTTTTT. It yields the protein CASSLVSANTGELFF. The chain uses TRBV7-9 and TRBJ2-2; D gene unclear. Germline V lookup: CDR1 SEHNR, CDR2 FQNEAQ (reference sequence). With 1 base removed from V and 0 bases from J, the gap between germline ends came to 6 bases. The CDR3 is made up of 15 amino acids.

The CDR3 nucleotides are TGTGCCAGCAGTGAATTGGGGCAAGAGACCCAGTACTTC. Translated: CASSELGQETQYF. J is TRBJ2-5 and V is TRBV6-1; D is unresolved. V dropped 2 bases and J dropped 2 bases, with 6 bases sitting between them. The germline V gene encodes CDR1 MNHNS and CDR2 SASEGT. The CDR3 has 13 amino acids.

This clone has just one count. The CDR3: CASSVAAGAEIDTQYF. The DNA for the CDR3 is TGTGCCAGCAGCGTAGCCGCGGGGGCCGAGATAGATACGCAGTATTTT. The chain employs TRBV9 and TRBJ2-3, with D perhaps matching TRBD2 (7 bases). From germline, CDR1 is SGDLS and CDR2 YYNGEE. V was trimmed by 0 bases and J by 5 bases, leaving 16 bases between them. The CDR3 is made up of 16 amino acids.

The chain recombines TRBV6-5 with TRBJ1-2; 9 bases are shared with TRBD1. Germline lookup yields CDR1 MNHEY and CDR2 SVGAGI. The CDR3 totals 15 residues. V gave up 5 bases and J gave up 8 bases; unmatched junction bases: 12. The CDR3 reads CASSTRDRVIGGYTF. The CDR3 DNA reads TGTGCCAGCAGTACTCGGGACAGGGTGATCGGCGGCTACACCTTC.

In nucleotides, the CDR3 is TGTGCCAGCAGCATACTCAGCCAGGGACAACGGCCCCAGCATTTT. Translating it yields CASSILSQGQRPQHF. The chain joins TRBV21-1 to TRBJ1-5; TRBD1 reflects the table's D call only, with no check against the DNA. TRBV21-1 is termed a pseudogene. The CDR3 is 15 residues long.

The CDR3 DNA reads TGTGCCAGCAGTGACTCGAGCACGTTCGGTTCTTTCTTT. Protein sequence: CASSDSSTFGSFF. V and J are TRBV6-4 and TRBJ1-1; the D is unclear. Trimming shortened V by 0 bases and J by 12 bases, and 14 bases separated the two germline ends. The CDR3 runs 13 residues. Germline V gene sequence: CDR1 MRHNA, CDR2 SNTAGT.

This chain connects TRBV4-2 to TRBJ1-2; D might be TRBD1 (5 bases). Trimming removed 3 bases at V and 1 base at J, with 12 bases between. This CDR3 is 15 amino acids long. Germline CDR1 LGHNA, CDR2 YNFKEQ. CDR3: CASSQEDNLNYGYTF. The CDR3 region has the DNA TGTGCCAGCAGCCAGGAGGACAACCTTAACTATGGCTACACCTTC.

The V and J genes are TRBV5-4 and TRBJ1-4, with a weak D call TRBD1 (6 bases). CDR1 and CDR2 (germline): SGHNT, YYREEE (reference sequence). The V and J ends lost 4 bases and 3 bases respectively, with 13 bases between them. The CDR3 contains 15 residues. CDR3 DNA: TGTGCCAGCAGCGCTTACAGGGCTTCTAATGAAAAACTGTTTTTT. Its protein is CASSAYRASNEKLFF.

The CDR3 sequence is CASSLGQNYNEQFF. In DNA, the CDR3 is TGCGCCAGCAGCCTAGGACAGAACTACAATGAGCAGTTCTTC. The chain couples TRBV5-1 to TRBJ2-1, with D maybe TRBD1 (6 bases). Trimming removed 4 bases from V and 3 bases from J, with 11 bases in between. The CDR3 extends over 14 amino acids. CDR1 is SGHRS, CDR2 YFSETQ, per germline. Supplemented by reference TRBV5-1 and TRBJ2-1, the full variable domain reads KAGVTQTPRYLIKTRGQQVTLSCSPISGHRSVSWYQQTPGQGLQFLFEYFSETQRNKGNFPGRFSGRQFSNSRSEMNVSTLELGDSALYLCASSLGQNYNEQFFGPGTRLTVL.

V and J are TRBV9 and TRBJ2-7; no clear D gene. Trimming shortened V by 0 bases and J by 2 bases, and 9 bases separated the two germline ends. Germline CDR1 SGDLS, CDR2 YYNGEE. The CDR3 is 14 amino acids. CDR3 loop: CASSVGASTYEQYF. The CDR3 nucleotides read TGTGCCAGCAGCGTAGGCGCGTCAACCTACGAGCAGTACTTC.

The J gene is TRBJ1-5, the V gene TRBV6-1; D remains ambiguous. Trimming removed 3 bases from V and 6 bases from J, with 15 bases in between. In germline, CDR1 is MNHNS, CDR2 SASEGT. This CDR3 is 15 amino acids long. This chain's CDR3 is CASSDWLLDLQPQHF. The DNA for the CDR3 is TGTGCCAGCAGTGATTGGCTCTTAGACCTTCAGCCCCAGCATTTT.

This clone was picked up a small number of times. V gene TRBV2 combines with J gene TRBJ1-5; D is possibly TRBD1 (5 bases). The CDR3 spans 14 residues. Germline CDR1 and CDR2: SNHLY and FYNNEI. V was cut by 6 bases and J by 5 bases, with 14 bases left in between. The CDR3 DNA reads TGTGCCAGCAGGGGAGCCCAGGGTTATCAGCCCCAGCATTTT. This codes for CASRGAQGYQPQHF.

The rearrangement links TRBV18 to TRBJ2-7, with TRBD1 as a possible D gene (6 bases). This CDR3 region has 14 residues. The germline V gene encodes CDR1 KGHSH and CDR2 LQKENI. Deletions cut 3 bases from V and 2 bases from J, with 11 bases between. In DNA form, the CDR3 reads TGTGCCAGCTCACCTGAGGACAGCACCTACGAGCAGTACTTC. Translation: CASSPEDSTYEQYF.

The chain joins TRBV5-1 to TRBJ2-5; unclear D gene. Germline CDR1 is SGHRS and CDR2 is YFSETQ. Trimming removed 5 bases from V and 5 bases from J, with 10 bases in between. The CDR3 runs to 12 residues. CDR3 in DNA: TGCGCCAGCAGTCCTGGGGTCGAGACCCAGTACTTC. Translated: CASSPGVETQYF.

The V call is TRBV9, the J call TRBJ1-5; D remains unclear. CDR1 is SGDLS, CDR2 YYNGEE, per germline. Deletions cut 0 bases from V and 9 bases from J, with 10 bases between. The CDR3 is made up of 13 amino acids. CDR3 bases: TGTGCCAGCAGCGTAGAAAACGGACTGCCCCAGCATTTT. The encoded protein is CASSVENGLPQHF.